Below are 2 T cell receptor beta chains sequenced from a single sample in a study of CD4 T cells in relation to SARS-CoV-2 and coronaviruses. Clones were read by immunoSEQ multiplex PCR, and TCRdb kept only the in-frame ones, dropping some. The sample yields tens of thousands of clones, just over 90% seen once. The specimen was naive CD4+ T cells from PBMCs. Subset indicated: naive CD4+ T cells isolated by negative enrichment. Every receptor here comes from an adult with COVID-19.

V and J are TRBV27 and TRBJ2-7, with TRBD1 identical over 8 bases. V trimming: 8 bases; J trimming: 1 base; junction bases outside the gene matches: 7. Germline CDR1 is MNHEY and CDR2 is SMNVEV (reference sequence). This CDR3 contains 14 residues. CDR3 loop: CASGRTGPSYEQYF. DNA for the CDR3: TGTGCCAGCGGGAGGACAGGGCCATCCTACGAGCAGTACTTC.

As DNA, the CDR3 is TGTGCCAGCAGCCGAAACAGGTTTTCCCCCTACGAGCAGTACTTC. Translation: CASSRNRFSPYEQYF. This chain uses TRBV28 with TRBJ2-7; D might be TRBD1 (5 bases). The CDR3 is made up of 15 amino acids. The V end was cut by 6 bases, the J end by 2 bases, with 17 bases between. Germline values: CDR1 MDHEN, CDR2 SYDVKM.